These 8 T cell receptor beta chains originate from one sample sequenced in a study of shared clonotypes between healthy human individuals. Profiling relied on immunoSEQ multiplex PCR, and the TCRdb table lists in-frame clones only, not all of them. The repertoire holds about 490,000 clones, with 70% to 85% as singletons. Sequenced material: PBMCs. The origin of the receptors is a middle-aged woman in good health. Some clones in this sample may be carry-over from other donors' samples.

This rearrangement joins TRBV5-1 to TRBJ2-2, with 11 nucleotides matching TRBD1. The germline V gene encodes CDR1 SGHRS and CDR2 YFSETQ. The CDR3 is made up of 18 amino acids. Trimming cost V 2 bases and J 3 bases; bases outside gene matches: 9. As DNA, the CDR3 is TGCGCCAGCAGCTTAATCCCACCGGGACAGGGGGACACCGGGGAGCTGTTTTTT. It codes for CASSLIPPGQGDTGELFF.

The chain combines TRBV5-6 with TRBJ2-5; D may be TRBD2 (5 bases). Germline V gives CDR1 SGHDT, CDR2 YYEEEE. Trimming removed 2 bases from V and 5 bases from J, with 13 bases in between. The CDR3 is 14 amino acids. Here the CDR3 reads CASSLGGEGETQYF. In DNA form, the CDR3 reads TGTGCCAGCAGCTTAGGCGGAGAGGGCGAGACCCAGTACTTC.

This chain uses TRBV11-3 with TRBJ2-3; 8 bases map to TRBD1. The germline V gene has CDR1 SGHNT and CDR2 YENEEA. The CDR3 is 15 residues long. After removal of 4 bases from V and 3 bases from J, the junction contained 6 bases not matched to a gene. The CDR3 is CASSSRQGATDTQYF. The DNA for the CDR3 is TGTGCCAGCAGCTCGAGGCAGGGGGCAACAGATACGCAGTATTTT.

The chain carries TRBV6-5 and TRBJ2-7; D might be TRBD2 (6 bases). The CDR3 is 12 residues long. Deletions cut 8 bases from V and 3 bases from J, with 11 bases between. The germline V gene has CDR1 MNHEY and CDR2 SVGAGI. The CDR3 protein is CASRGTGYEQYF. In DNA form, the CDR3 reads TGTGCCAGCCGGGGGACGGGCTACGAGCAGTACTTC.

The chain combines TRBV30 with TRBJ2-7; D uncertain. V was pared by 1 base and J by 3 bases, with 4 bases between. Germline V CDR1 and CDR2: GTSNPN, SVGIG (reference sequence). CDR3 length: 11 residues. The CDR3 DNA sequence: TGTGCCTGGAGTGAGGTCTACGAGCAGTACTTC. Its translation is CAWSEVYEQYF. Full variable domain (missing parts from reference TRBV30 and TRBJ2-7): SQTIHQWPATLVQPVGSPLSLECTVEGTSNPNLYWYRQAAGRGLQLLFYSVGIGQISSEVPQNLSASRPQDRQFILSSKKLLLSDSGFYLCAWSEVYEQYFGPGTRLTVT.

This clone was seen only a few times. The chain employs TRBV29-1 and TRBJ1-5; D perhaps matches TRBD1 (5 bases). V gave up 6 bases and J gave up 6 bases, with 15 bases separating them. CDR1 and CDR2 from the germline V gene are SQVTM and ANQGSEA. The CDR3 extends over 13 amino acids. The CDR3 is CSVAQGQGQPQHF. The CDR3 DNA is TGCAGCGTGGCGCAGGGCCAAGGTCAGCCCCAGCATTTT.

V gene TRBV11-2 combines with J gene TRBJ2-3; 10 nucleotides agree with TRBD1. The germline V gene has CDR1 SGHAT and CDR2 FQNNGV. Trimming took 4 bases from V and 15 from J; bases not matched to a gene: 16. This CDR3 is 15 amino acids long. For the CDR3, the DNA is TGTGCCAGCAGCTCCGGTCGGGACAGGGGCCGCGTTCGTTATTTT. Its translation is CASSSGRDRGRVRYF.

The rearrangement joins TRBV30 to TRBJ1-1, with 9 bases matching TRBD1. CDR3 length equals 14 residues. The J segment lost 3 bases and the V segment lost 2 bases, leaving 4 bases of the junction unmatched. Germline V CDR1 and CDR2: GTSNPN, SVGIG (reference sequence). The CDR3 loop is CAWSRTGVHTEAFF. In DNA, the CDR3 is TGTGCCTGGAGTCGGACAGGGGTTCACACTGAAGCTTTCTTT.